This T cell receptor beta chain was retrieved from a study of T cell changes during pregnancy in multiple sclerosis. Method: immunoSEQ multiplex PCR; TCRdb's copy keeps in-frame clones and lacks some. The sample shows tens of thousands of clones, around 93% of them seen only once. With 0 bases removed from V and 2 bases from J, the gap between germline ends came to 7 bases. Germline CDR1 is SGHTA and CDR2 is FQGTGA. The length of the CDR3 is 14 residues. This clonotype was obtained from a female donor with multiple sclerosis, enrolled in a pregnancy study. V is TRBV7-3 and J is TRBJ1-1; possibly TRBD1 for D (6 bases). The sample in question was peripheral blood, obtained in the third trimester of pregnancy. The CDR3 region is CASSLTGGNTEAFF. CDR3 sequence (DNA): TGTGCCAGCAGCTTAACAGGGGGAAACACTGAAGCTTTCTTT.